Sequencing of this T cell receptor beta chain was carried out in a study of control samples from healthy donors and cancer patients. This CDR3 region has 13 residues. CDR1 and CDR2 from the germline V gene are SGHRS and YFSETQ. Trimming pared 9 bases from V and 8 bases from J, leaving 18 bases between. Repertoires were generated with immunoSEQ multiplex PCR, while TCRdb's copy carries only in-frame clones and drops some. The table has over 100,000 clones, about 90% seen once; the top ten hold approximately 2%. Sequenced: blood. The rearrangement uses TRBV5-1 and TRBJ2-1, with unresolved D. The origin of this receptor is a woman aged 45-60 years in good health. In DNA, the CDR3 is TGCGCCACCAGGTCAGGCTTCCAGGATGAGCAGTTCTTC. This translates into CATRSGFQDEQFF.